The 9 T cell receptor beta chains listed next were all sequenced from one sample in a study of cytomegalovirus exposure and HLA in healthy donors. The PCR ran on 60 Vbeta and 13 Jbeta primers. The method was immunoSEQ multiplex PCR; TCRdb's version includes in-frame clones alone and lacks a portion of them. The repertoire holds roughly 160,000 clones, with 60% to 80% as singletons. Sequenced material: PBMCs. These receptors were obtained from a man in his sixties in good health and CMV-seronegative.

This clone was counted a few times. V usage is TRBV28 and J usage is TRBJ2-7, with 9 bases identical to TRBD2. CDR3 length: 15 residues. Unmatched junction bases numbered 12, after V lost 6 bases and J lost 6 bases. Per germline, CDR1 MDHEN and CDR2 SYDVKM. CDR3 amino acids: CASRVGGREGLEQYF. CDR3 DNA: TGTGCCAGCAGGGTGGGGGGGCGGGAGGGCCTCGAGCAGTACTTC.

V usage is TRBV6-4 and J usage is TRBJ1-1, with 8 bases that match TRBD1. The CDR3 covers 16 residues. The V gene end was trimmed by 3 bases and the J gene end by 1 base; junction bases not matched to a gene: 7. From germline, CDR1 is MRHNA and CDR2 SNTAGT. The CDR3 loop reads CASSEYTGTGNTEAFF. As DNA, the CDR3 is TGTGCCAGCAGTGAGTATACCGGGACAGGGAACACTGAAGCTTTCTTT.

This chain connects TRBV5-1 to TRBJ1-6; D remains ambiguous. The CDR3 spans 13 residues. Germline CDR1 SGHRS, CDR2 YFSETQ. Trimming cost V 5 bases and J 7 bases, with 10 bases left between them. The CDR3 is CASRREANSPLHF. The CDR3 DNA reads as TGCGCCAGCAGAAGAGAGGCGAATTCACCCCTCCACTTT.

The chain has TRBV7-9 and TRBJ2-7; D is perhaps TRBD1 (6 bases). The CDR3 has 15 amino acids. Trimming left V 5 bases short and J 0 bases short, with 14 bases between. CDR1 and CDR2 from the germline V gene are SEHNR and FQNEAQ (reference sequence). The CDR3 protein is CASSNRASSSYEQYF. CDR3 DNA sequence: TGTGCCAGCAGCAACAGGGCCTCGAGCTCCTACGAGCAGTACTTC.

V gene TRBV28 combines with J gene TRBJ1-5; possibly TRBD1 for D (5 bases). Trimming took off 4 bases at V and 3 bases at J, with 7 bases between the two ends. The CDR3 is 13 amino acids. Germline V CDR1 and CDR2: MDHEN, SYDVKM. In DNA form, the CDR3 reads TGTGCCAGCAGTTCAGGGAACAATCAGCCCCAGCATTTT. Its protein product is CASSSGNNQPQHF.

J is TRBJ2-3 and V is TRBV5-8; the D gene is possibly TRBD2 (5 bases). Deletions cut 0 bases from V and 0 bases from J, with 11 bases between. CDR3 size: 16 residues. CDR1 is SGHTS and CDR2 is YDEGEE in the germline V gene. CDR3: CASSLEGRVSTDTQYF. In DNA form, the CDR3 reads TGTGCCAGCAGCTTGGAAGGGCGGGTTAGCACAGATACGCAGTATTTT. Variable domain in full (rest from reference TRBV5-8 and TRBJ2-3): EAGVTQSPTHLIKTRGQQATLRCSPISGHTSVYWYQQALGLGLQFLLWYDEGEERNRGNFPPRFSGRQFPNYSSELNVNALELEDSALYLCASSLEGRVSTDTQYFGPGTRLTVL.

This clone was counted once. The chain employs TRBV9 and TRBJ2-5; 8 nucleotides match TRBD2. Trimming removed 1 base from V and 3 bases from J; junction bases left unmatched: 11. This CDR3 region has 17 residues. CDR1 SGDLS and CDR2 YYNGEE come from the germline V gene. The CDR3 reads CASSVRGWTSSKETQYF. CDR3 nucleotides: TGTGCCAGCAGCGTACGGGGCTGGACTAGCTCGAAAGAGACCCAGTACTTC.

The rearrangement uses TRBV10-3 and TRBJ2-1; 7 bases align to TRBD2. The CDR3 consists of 14 residues. The J segment lost 0 bases and the V segment lost 7 bases, leaving 3 bases of the junction unmatched. CDR1 and CDR2 from the germline V gene are ENHRY and SYGVKD. CDR3 sequence (DNA): TGTGCCATCACCCCTAGCGGCTCCTACAATGAGCAGTTCTTC. It translates to CAITPSGSYNEQFF.

The genes are TRBV5-6 and TRBJ2-7; D gene ambiguous. This CDR3 contains 15 residues. Trimming cost V 0 bases and J 5 bases, with 15 bases left between them. Per the germline V gene, CDR1 is SGHDT and CDR2 is YYEEEE. The CDR3 region is CASSLVPSRSDEQYF. The CDR3 nucleotides read TGTGCCAGCAGCTTGGTTCCAAGCAGGTCGGACGAGCAGTACTTC.